This paragraph covers one T cell receptor beta chain sequence. This sample stems from a study of T cell changes during pregnancy in multiple sclerosis. CDR1 is PRHDT, CDR2 FYEKMQ, per germline (reference sequence). The CDR3 runs to 15 residues. V was trimmed by 3 bases and J by 4 bases, leaving 12 bases between them. Assay used: immunoSEQ multiplex PCR; TCRdb lists only in-frame clones, some missing. The sample consists of over 45,000 clones, more than 85% of them appearing once. The rearrangement joins TRBV13 to TRBJ2-2, with a tentative D call TRBD1 (5 bases). The specimen comprised CD8+ T cells from peripheral blood mononuclear cells, sampled after pregnancy. The TCR comes from a female donor with multiple sclerosis, enrolled in a pregnancy study. CDR3 in DNA: TGTGCCAGCAGCTTCGGTAGCAGGGCCACCGGGGAGCTGTTTTTT. Its protein is CASSFGSRATGELFF.